The present TCR beta chain was sequenced within a study of T-cell reconstitution after alpha-beta-depleted transplantation in children. This clonotype was picked up a small number of times. Unique molecular identifiers featured in how the TCRbeta library was prepared. A single record per CDR3 protein comes from TCRdb applying MiXCR to the PCR reads. The data contain more than 250,000 distinct CDR3 sequences, about 10% of them singletons. Germline values: CDR1 SQVTM, CDR2 ANQGSEA. V was cut by 2 bases and J by 2 bases, with 9 bases left in between. CDR3 length equals 13 residues. The receptor's source is a human donor who donated a stem cell graft to a child with SCID. This rearrangement joins TRBV29-1 to TRBJ1-2; D unclear. Sequenced material: PBMCs from the stem cell graft donor, taken from the stem cell graft. The CDR3 DNA is TGCAGCGTTGAAAGCAGGACCAACTATGGCTACACCTTC. This gives the protein CSVESRTNYGYTF.